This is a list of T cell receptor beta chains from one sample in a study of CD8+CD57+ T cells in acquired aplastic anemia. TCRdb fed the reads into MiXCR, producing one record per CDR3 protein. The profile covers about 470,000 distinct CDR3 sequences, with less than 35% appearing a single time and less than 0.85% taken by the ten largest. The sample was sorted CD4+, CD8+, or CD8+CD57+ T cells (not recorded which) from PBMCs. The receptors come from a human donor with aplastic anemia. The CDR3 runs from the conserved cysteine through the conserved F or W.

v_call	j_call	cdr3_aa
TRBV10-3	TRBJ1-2	CASSSSARGNYGYTF
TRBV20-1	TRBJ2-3	CSAPNLAGGLTDTQYF
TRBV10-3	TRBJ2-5	CASSSRTTETQYF
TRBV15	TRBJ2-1	CATSRDTPLLRSPLFF
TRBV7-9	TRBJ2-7	CASSLGQYYEQYF
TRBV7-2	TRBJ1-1	CASSLAPTKNTEAFF
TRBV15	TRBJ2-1	CATSSHLNEQFF
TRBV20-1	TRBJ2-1	CSAREGGLARNEQFF
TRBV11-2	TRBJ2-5	CASSHPGAVEWTQYF
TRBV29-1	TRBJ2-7	CSVEGTNSYEQYF
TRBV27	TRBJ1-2	CASSKRSTGVYGYTF
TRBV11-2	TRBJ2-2	CASSRHGTGVNTGELFF
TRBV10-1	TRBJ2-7	CAREDASGSPYEQYF
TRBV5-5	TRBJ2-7	CASSPWDMTYEQYF
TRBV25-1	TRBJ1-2	CASSSLDRQGLYYGYTF
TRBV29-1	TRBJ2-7	CSGPGRRIEQYF
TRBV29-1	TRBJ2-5	CSAEYLSGETQYF
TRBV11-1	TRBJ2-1	CASSLLQGYNNEQFF
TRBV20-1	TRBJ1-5	CSAIDRGLGGNQPQHF
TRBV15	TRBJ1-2	CATERTGTAANYGYTF
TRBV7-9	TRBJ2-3	CASSKQGDTQYF
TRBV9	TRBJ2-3	CASSPRGGDTQYF
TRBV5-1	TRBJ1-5	CASSSSPGGNQPQHF
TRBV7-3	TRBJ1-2	CASSLRAGDQAYGYTF
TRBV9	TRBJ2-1	CASSVESAVFDEQFF
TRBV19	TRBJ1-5	CASSQTALSNQPQHF
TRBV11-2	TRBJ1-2	CASSLDRVYNYGYTF
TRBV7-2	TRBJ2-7	CASSGAGPLLSEQYF
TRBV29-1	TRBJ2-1	CSVEGELPWQGSYNEQFF
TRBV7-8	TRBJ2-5	CASSLGLVGTQYF
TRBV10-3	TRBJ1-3	CAISRENRNTIYF
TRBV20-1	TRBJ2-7	CSASPSAPYEQYF
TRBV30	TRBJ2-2	CAWEGQGHTGELFF
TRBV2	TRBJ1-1	CASGRTGGVTEAFF
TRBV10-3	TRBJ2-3	CAISDRTGTDTQYF
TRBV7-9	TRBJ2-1	CASSLAVSSPNAEQFF
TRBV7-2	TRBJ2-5	CASSPRVTGQETQYF
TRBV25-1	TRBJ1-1	CASSPPDRGREAFF
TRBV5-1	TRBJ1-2	CASRLKGTGWGGYTF
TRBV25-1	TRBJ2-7	CASVGRGQRYEQYF
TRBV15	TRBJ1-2	CATSRDRGSYGYTF
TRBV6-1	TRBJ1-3	CASSDGGRGNTIYF
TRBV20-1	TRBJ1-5	CSAKHTSTNQPQHF
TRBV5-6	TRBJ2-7	CASSPGQDEQYF
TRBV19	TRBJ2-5	CASSGGIQETQYF
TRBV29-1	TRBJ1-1	CSVMDGNTEAFF
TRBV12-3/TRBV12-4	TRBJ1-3	CASSLSWGNTIYF
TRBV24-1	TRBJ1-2	CATSEPLFVDTF
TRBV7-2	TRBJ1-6	CASSLEVEPLHF
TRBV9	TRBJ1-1	CASSVDGGTEAFF